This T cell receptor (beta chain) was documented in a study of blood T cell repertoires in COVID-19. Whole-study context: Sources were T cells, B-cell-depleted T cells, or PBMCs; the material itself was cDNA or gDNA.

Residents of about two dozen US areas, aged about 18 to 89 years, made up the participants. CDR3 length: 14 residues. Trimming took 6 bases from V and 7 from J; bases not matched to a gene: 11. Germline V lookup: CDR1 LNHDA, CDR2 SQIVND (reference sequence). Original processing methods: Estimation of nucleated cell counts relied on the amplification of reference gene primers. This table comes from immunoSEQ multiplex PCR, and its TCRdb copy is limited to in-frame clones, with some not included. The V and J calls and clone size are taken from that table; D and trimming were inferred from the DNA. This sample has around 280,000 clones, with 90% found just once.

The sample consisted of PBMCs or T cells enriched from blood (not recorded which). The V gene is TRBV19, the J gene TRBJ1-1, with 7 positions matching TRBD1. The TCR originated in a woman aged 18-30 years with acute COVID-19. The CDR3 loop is CASREETGIGEAFF. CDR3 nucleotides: TGTGCCAGTAGGGAAGAGACAGGGATCGGTGAAGCTTTCTTT. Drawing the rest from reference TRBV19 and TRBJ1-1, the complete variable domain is DGGITQSPKYLFRKEGQNVTLSCEQNLNHDAMYWYRQDPGQGLRLIYYSQIVNDFQKGDIAEGYSVSREKKESFPLTVTSAQKNPTAFYLCASREETGIGEAFFGQGTRLTVV.